The T cell receptor (beta chain) under discussion was sequenced for a study of response to subunit inactivated influenza vaccine. Study observations and caveats: New T cells are recruited in small numbers by each seasonal influenza vaccination, according to the authors' suggestion.

Notes on this clonotype: What it binds is unknown.

The germline CDR1 and CDR2 sequences are SGHRS and YFSETQ. Trimming stripped 4 bases from V and 1 base from J, with 15 bases between. The CDR3 is 16 residues long. MiXCR was run by TCRdb on the RT-PCR reads, yielding one entry per CDR3 protein. The sample shows 600,000 to 700,000 distinct CDR3 sequences, around 15% of them seen only once. This receptor was obtained from a man aged 45-65 years who received an inactivated influenza vaccine. The J gene is TRBJ1-3, the V gene TRBV5-1, with D possibly being TRBD1 (6 bases). The sample consisted of PBMCs from blood, taken approximately 15 days before vaccination. CDR3: CASSPGTTNSGNTIYF. In nucleotides, the CDR3 is TGCGCCAGCAGCCCCGGGACAACAAATTCTGGAAACACCATATATTTT.